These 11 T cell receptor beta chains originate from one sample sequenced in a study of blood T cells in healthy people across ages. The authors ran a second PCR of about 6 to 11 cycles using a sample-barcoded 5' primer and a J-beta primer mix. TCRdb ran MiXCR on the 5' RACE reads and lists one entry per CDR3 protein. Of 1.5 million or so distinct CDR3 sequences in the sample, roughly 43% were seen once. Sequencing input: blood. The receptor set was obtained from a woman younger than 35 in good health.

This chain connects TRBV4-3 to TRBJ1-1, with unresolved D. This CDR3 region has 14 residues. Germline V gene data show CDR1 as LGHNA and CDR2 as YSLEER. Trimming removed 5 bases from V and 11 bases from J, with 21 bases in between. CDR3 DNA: TGCGCCAGCAGCGGGAACCATCCCTCTCGGGTTGCTTTCTTT. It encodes CASSGNHPSRVAFF.

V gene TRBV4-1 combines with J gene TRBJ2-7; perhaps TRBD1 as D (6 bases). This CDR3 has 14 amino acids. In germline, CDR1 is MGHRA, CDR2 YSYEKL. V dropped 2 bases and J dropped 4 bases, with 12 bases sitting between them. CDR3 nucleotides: TGCGCCAGCAGCCAACCAGGGGTATCGTACGAGCAGTACTTC. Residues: CASSQPGVSYEQYF.

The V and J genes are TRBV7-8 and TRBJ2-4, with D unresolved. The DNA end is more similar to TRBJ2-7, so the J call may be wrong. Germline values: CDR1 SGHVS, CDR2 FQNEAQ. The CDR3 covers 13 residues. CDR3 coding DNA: TGTGCCAGCAGCCTTGGACCCGCCACCGAGCAGTACTTC. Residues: CASSLGPATEQYF.

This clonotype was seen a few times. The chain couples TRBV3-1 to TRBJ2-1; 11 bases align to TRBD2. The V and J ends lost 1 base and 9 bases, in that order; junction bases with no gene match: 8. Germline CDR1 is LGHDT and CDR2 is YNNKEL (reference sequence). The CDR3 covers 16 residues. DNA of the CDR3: TGTGCCAGCAGCCAAGTCCAACTAGCGGGAGATGCTGAGCAGTTCTTC. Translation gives CASSQVQLAGDAEQFF.

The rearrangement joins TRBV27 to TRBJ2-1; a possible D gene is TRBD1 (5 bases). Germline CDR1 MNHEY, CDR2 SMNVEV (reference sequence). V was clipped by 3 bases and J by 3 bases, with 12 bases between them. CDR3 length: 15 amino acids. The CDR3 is CASSLGQAYYNEQFF. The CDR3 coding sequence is TGTGCCAGCAGTTTGGGGCAGGCGTACTACAATGAGCAGTTCTTC.

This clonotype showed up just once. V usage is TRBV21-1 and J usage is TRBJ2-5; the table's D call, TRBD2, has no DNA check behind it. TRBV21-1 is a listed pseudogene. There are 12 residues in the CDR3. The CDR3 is CASSATMGGEYF. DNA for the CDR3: TGTGCCAGCAGCGCCACCATGGGAGGGGAGTACTTC.

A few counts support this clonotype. This chain's CDR3 is CSAREENGYNSPLHF. CDR3 nucleotide sequence: TGCAGTGCTAGAGAAGAAAACGGCTATAATTCACCCCTCCACTTT. V gene TRBV20-1 combines with J gene TRBJ1-6; no clear D. CDR1 is DFQATT, CDR2 SNEGSKA, per germline (reference sequence). CDR3 size: 15 residues. V shed 0 bases and J shed 3 bases, with 9 bases lying between them.

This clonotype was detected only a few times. The CDR3 here is CASSLTGPTEAFF. CDR3 coding DNA: TGCGCCAGCAGCTTGACAGGGCCGACTGAAGCTTTCTTT. V usage is TRBV5-1 and J usage is TRBJ1-1, with D possibly TRBD1 on 6 matching bases. This CDR3 is 13 amino acids long. Germline V gene lookup returns CDR1 SGHRS and CDR2 YFSETQ. Trimming cost V 1 base and J 5 bases, with 9 bases left between them.

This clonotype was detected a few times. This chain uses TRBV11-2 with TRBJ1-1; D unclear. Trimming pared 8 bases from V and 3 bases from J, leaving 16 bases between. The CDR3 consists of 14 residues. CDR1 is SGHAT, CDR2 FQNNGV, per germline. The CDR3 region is CASSPFFGDTEAFF. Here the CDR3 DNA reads TGTGCCAGCTCCCCCTTCTTCGGGGACACTGAAGCTTTCTTT. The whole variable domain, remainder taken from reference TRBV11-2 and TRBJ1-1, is EAGVAQSPRYKIIEKRQSVAFWCNPISGHATLYWYQQILGQGPKLLIQFQNNGVVDDSQLPKDRFSAERLKGVDSTLKIQPAKLEDSAVYLCASSPFFGDTEAFFGQGTRLTVV.

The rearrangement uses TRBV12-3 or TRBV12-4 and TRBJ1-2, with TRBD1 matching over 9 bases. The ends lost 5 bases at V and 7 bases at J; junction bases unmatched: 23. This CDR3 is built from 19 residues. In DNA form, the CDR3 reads TGTGCCAGCAGTCCACTCTTAGGGCCCGGGACAGGGCTTCTAGGTGGCTACACCTTC. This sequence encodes CASSPLLGPGTGLLGGYTF.

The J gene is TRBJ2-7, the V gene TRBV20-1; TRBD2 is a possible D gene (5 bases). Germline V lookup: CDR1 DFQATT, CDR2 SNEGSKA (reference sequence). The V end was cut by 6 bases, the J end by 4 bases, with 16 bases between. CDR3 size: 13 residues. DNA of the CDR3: TGCAGTGCGGGAGCGGAAATGGGGTACGAGCAGTACTTC. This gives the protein CSAGAEMGYEQYF.